This record covers a single TCR beta chain. The antigen remains unidentified. Germline-derived CDR1 and CDR2 are SNHLY and FYNNEI. This CDR3 contains 14 residues. V lost 4 bases and J lost 8; bases outside the gene matches: 2. This entry comes from a study of CD8+ T cells in alopecia areata. Study-wide context: The study gave tofacitinib for 6 to 18 months, then 6 months off drug. Study-wide findings and caveats: Especially in alopecia totalis/universalis, lesional scalp showed greater clonality than normal scalp did.

Isolated RNA was reverse transcribed into cDNA used as the sequencing template. Data came from immunoSEQ multiplex PCR; TCRdb stores just in-frame clones and leaves some out. The sample carries more than 200,000 clones, roughly two thirds recorded once. The clonotype comes from a human donor with alopecia areata. Material: CD4+ T cells sorted from blood, obtained at week 0. The V gene is TRBV2, the J gene TRBJ2-4; 13 nucleotides agree with TRBD2. CDR3 residues: CASSGTSGGDIQYF. CDR3 in DNA: TGTGCCAGCAGTGGGACTAGCGGGGGAGACATTCAGTACTTC.